These 29 T cell receptor beta chains were sequenced from one sample in a study of identical twins. In TCRdb, the 5' RACE reads were re-called with MiXCR into one record per CDR3 protein. Here the sample spans about 210,000 distinct CDR3 sequences, roughly a tenth being singletons. Sequencing was done on a sample of memory (CD45RO+) T cells sorted from blood. Receptors were obtained from a woman between 18 and 29 years old in good health.

This clonotype was counted many times. The rearrangement joins TRBV20-1 to TRBJ2-7; no clear D gene. CDR1 DFQATT and CDR2 SNEGSKA come from the germline V gene (reference sequence). Trimming shortened V by 3 bases and J by 5 bases, and 11 bases separated the two germline ends. The CDR3 is 12 amino acids. The CDR3 bases are TGCAGTGCTAGTCAAGTTTGGGACGAGCAGTACTTC. Translated, it gives CSASQVWDEQYF.

V usage is TRBV20-1 and J usage is TRBJ1-2; D may be TRBD1 (5 bases). Deletions cut 0 bases from V and 4 bases from J, with 12 bases between. This CDR3 has 14 amino acids. CDR1 is DFQATT, CDR2 SNEGSKA, per germline (reference sequence). The DNA of the CDR3 is TGCAGTGCTAGAGAGGGCTGGGGGGGCTATGGCTACACCTTC. Translating it yields CSAREGWGGYGYTF.

A few counts support this clonotype. The rearrangement uses TRBV20-1 and TRBJ1-2, with TRBD1 identical over 7 bases. Germline lookup yields CDR1 DFQATT and CDR2 SNEGSKA (reference sequence). The V gene end was trimmed by 6 bases and the J gene end by 10 bases; junction bases not matched to a gene: 11. This CDR3 contains 12 residues. CDR3 DNA sequence: TGCAGTGCCTTTCGGGACAGCAAGTTCTACACCTTC. It encodes CSAFRDSKFYTF.

The rearrangement links TRBV3-1 to TRBJ2-5; a weak D match, TRBD1 (5 bases). Germline-derived CDR1 and CDR2 are LGHDT and YNNKEL (reference sequence). The CDR3 has 14 residues. V was clipped by 4 bases and J by 1 base, with 10 bases between them. CDR3 sequence reads: CASSPQGSQETQYF. The CDR3 nucleotides read TGTGCCAGCAGCCCCCAGGGCTCCCAAGAGACCCAGTACTTC.

The chain is built from TRBV29-1 and TRBJ2-6; D is uncertain. CDR3 length equals 19 residues. Germline V gene lookup returns CDR1 SQVTM and CDR2 ANQGSEA. The V end was cut by 0 bases, the J end by 0 bases, with 18 bases between. The CDR3, as DNA: TGCAGCGTTGAAGATCCTCATATAGAGACGATCTCTGGGGCCAACGTCCTGACTTTC. This translates into CSVEDPHIETISGANVLTF.

The rearrangement joins TRBV20-1 to TRBJ2-7, with D unresolved. Germline CDR1 reads DFQATT; CDR2 reads SNEGSKA (reference sequence). The CDR3 totals 13 residues. Trimming took 3 bases from V and 0 from J, leaving 9 bases between them. The DNA for the CDR3 is TGCAGTGCTAGGATGGACCGCTCCTACGAGCAGTACTTC. Amino acid sequence: CSARMDRSYEQYF.

This clonotype was picked up a small number of times. V is TRBV5-1 and J is TRBJ1-6, with D unclear. CDR1 and CDR2 from the germline V gene are SGHRS and YFSETQ. V was trimmed by 0 bases and J by 0 bases, leaving 7 bases between them. There are 16 residues in the CDR3. CDR3 in DNA: TGCGCCAGCAGCTTGGGTGGGAACTCCTATAATTCACCCCTCCACTTT. Translated: CASSLGGNSYNSPLHF.

In its sample, this clonotype was seen a few times. The V and J genes are TRBV20-1 and TRBJ1-2; 9 nucleotides align to TRBD1. V trimming: 6 bases; J trimming: 6 bases; junction bases outside the gene matches: 5. The CDR3 contains 12 residues. Germline CDR1 reads DFQATT; CDR2 reads SNEGSKA (reference sequence). CDR3 sequence reads: CSAEQGANGYTF. CDR3 DNA: TGCAGTGCCGAACAGGGGGCAAATGGCTACACCTTC.

There are many counts of this clonotype. This sequence joins TRBV10-3 and TRBJ1-2, with D perhaps TRBD1 (6 bases). V dropped 6 bases and J dropped 4 bases, with 15 bases sitting between them. This CDR3 region has 14 residues. Germline CDR1 and CDR2: ENHRY and SYGVKD. The CDR3, as DNA: TGTGCCATCAGCCAAGGGGACACCTTCTATGGCTACACCTTC. Protein product: CAISQGDTFYGYTF.

The sample holds many counts of this clonotype. The chain recombines TRBV29-1 with TRBJ1-1; 8 nucleotides align to TRBD1. The CDR3 has 14 amino acids. Trimming removed 3 bases from V and 1 base from J; junction bases left unmatched: 4. Germline V gene lookup returns CDR1 SQVTM and CDR2 ANQGSEA. CDR3 protein: CSVEGDRKNTEAFF. CDR3 DNA sequence: TGCAGCGTTGAGGGGGACAGGAAGAACACTGAAGCTTTCTTT.

V gene TRBV19 combines with J gene TRBJ2-1; D tentatively reads TRBD1 or TRBD2 (5 bases each). Germline V gene lookup returns CDR1 LNHDA and CDR2 SQIVND (reference sequence). V was shortened by 5 bases and J by 8 bases, with 16 bases between the two germline ends. The CDR3 has 14 residues. CDR3 protein: CASSPRDDGDEQFF. The DNA of the CDR3 is TGTGCCAGTAGTCCCCGGGACGATGGCGATGAGCAGTTCTTC. The variable domain in full, completed from reference TRBV19 and TRBJ2-1, reads DGGITQSPKYLFRKEGQNVTLSCEQNLNHDAMYWYRQDPGQGLRLIYYSQIVNDFQKGDIAEGYSVSREKKESFPLTVTSAQKNPTAFYLCASSPRDDGDEQFFGPGTRLTVL.

The rearrangement uses TRBV12-3 or TRBV12-4 and TRBJ1-3; D uncertain. Trimming shortened V by 6 bases and J by 0 bases, and 12 bases separated the two germline ends. The CDR3 spans 15 residues. CDR3: CASRVRRFSGNTIYF. In DNA form, the CDR3 reads TGTGCCAGCAGGGTTCGCAGATTCTCTGGAAACACCATATATTTT.

This clonotype was detected a few times. The chain recombines TRBV11-3 with TRBJ2-1, with 10 positions matching TRBD2. This CDR3 region has 15 residues. Germline CDR1 SGHNT, CDR2 YENEEA. With 5 bases clipped from V and 3 bases from J, the junction kept 4 bases outside the gene matches. This CDR3 is CASSIGTSDYNEQFF. DNA for the CDR3: TGTGCCAGCAGCATAGGGACTAGCGACTACAATGAGCAGTTCTTC.

The V and J genes are TRBV20-1 and TRBJ2-1; 10 bases align to TRBD2. Per the germline V gene, CDR1 is DFQATT and CDR2 is SNEGSKA (reference sequence). There are 13 residues in the CDR3. With V trimmed by 4 bases and J by 10 bases, 7 bases remained unmatched. This chain's CDR3 is CSATGTSVKEQFF. Written as DNA, the CDR3 is TGCAGTGCTACCGGGACTAGCGTGAAAGAGCAGTTCTTC.

This clonotype appeared a few times. The gene calls are TRBV7-8 and TRBJ1-1, with D hard to call. The CDR3 contains 17 residues. V lost 2 bases to trimming and J lost 0 bases, with 16 bases between them. The germline V gene encodes CDR1 SGHVS and CDR2 FQNEAQ. The CDR3 DNA sequence: TGTGCCAGCAGCTTATTGGTCAAAGCAGGCCTGAACACTGAAGCTTTCTTT. It specifies CASSLLVKAGLNTEAFF.

This chain connects TRBV12-3 or TRBV12-4 to TRBJ2-1; 8 bases are shared with TRBD1. The CDR3 contains 14 residues. V trimming: 11 bases; J trimming: 6 bases; junction bases outside the gene matches: 12. DNA for the CDR3: TGTGCCGGCGGGCGGCAGGGGGCTGGCAATGAGCAGTTCTTC. This sequence encodes CAGGRQGAGNEQFF.

This sequence joins TRBV6-1 and TRBJ1-5, with D perhaps TRBD1 (5 bases). With 6 bases removed from V and 2 bases from J, the gap between germline ends came to 8 bases. Looked up from germline, CDR1 is MNHNS and CDR2 is SASEGT. The CDR3 spans 13 residues. The CDR3: CASSRDGNQPQHF. The DNA of the CDR3 is TGTGCCAGCAGCCGGGACGGCAATCAGCCCCAGCATTTT.

In its sample, this clonotype was seen a few times. CDR3 bases: TGTGCCAGCAGTTCCTCGGGGACTGTCGGGGAGCTGTTTTTT. It translates to CASSSSGTVGELFF. The V and J genes are TRBV9 and TRBJ2-2, with TRBD2 as a possible D gene (6 bases). V shed 5 bases and J shed 7 bases, with 15 bases lying between them. This CDR3 is 14 amino acids long. Germline assignment: CDR1 SGDLS and CDR2 YYNGEE.

This clonotype was counted between two and nine times. The V call is TRBV6-2 or TRBV6-3, the J call TRBJ2-7; TRBD2 matches at 7 bases. CDR3 length: 12 residues. Trimming cost V 11 bases and J 5 bases; bases outside gene matches: 9. Germline-derived CDR1 and CDR2 are MNHEY and SVGEGT. The CDR3 DNA follows: TGTGCCGCCAGGGAGGGAGCGCACGAGCAGTACTTC. Protein sequence: CAAREGAHEQYF.

The gene calls are TRBV6-1 and TRBJ2-5, with 9 nucleotides matching TRBD2. J lost 5 bases, V lost 7 bases, and 8 bases had no gene match. The CDR3 extends over 14 amino acids. The germline CDR1 and CDR2 sequences are MNHNS and SASEGT. The CDR3 is CASTGGGVSETQYF. As DNA, the CDR3 is TGTGCCAGCACGGGCGGGGGGGTCTCCGAGACCCAGTACTTC.

The chain uses TRBV12-3 or TRBV12-4 and TRBJ1-2, with TRBD1 matching 7 bases. V lost 4 bases to trimming and J lost 4 bases; unmatched junction nucleotides: 3. The CDR3 extends over 13 amino acids. The CDR3 coding sequence is TGTGCCAGCAGTTCAGGGGGAGTCTATGGCTACACCTTC. Its translation is CASSSGGVYGYTF.

V gene TRBV27 combines with J gene TRBJ2-2; possibly TRBD2 for D (5 bases). V lost 6 bases and J lost 2, with 7 bases in between. Germline lookup yields CDR1 MNHEY and CDR2 SMNVEV (reference sequence). This CDR3 is built from 13 residues. The CDR3 DNA follows: TGTGCCAGCAGAGCTAGCAACACCGGGGAGCTGTTTTTT. Its translation: CASRASNTGELFF.

This clonotype was seen many times. This chain uses TRBV7-2 with TRBJ2-3; no reliable D call. The germline V gene has CDR1 SGHTA and CDR2 FQGNSA. CDR3 length: 14 residues. Deletions cut 3 bases from V and 4 bases from J, with 11 bases between. CDR3 region: CASSLGRLPDTQYF. CDR3 bases: TGTGCCAGCAGCTTGGGCAGGCTCCCAGATACGCAGTATTTT.

This clonotype was seen at least ten times. V usage is TRBV20-1 and J usage is TRBJ2-7; D possibly uses TRBD1 or TRBD2 (5 bases each). Between the trimmed V and J ends, which lost 5 bases and 3 bases, there was a span of 20 bases. The CDR3 loop spans 15 amino acids. Germline loops: CDR1 DFQATT, CDR2 SNEGSKA (reference sequence). As DNA, the CDR3 is TGCAGTGCTGGGGACCGGGACGGACCTTTCTACGAGCAGTACTTC. Protein sequence: CSAGDRDGPFYEQYF.

This clonotype was counted ten times or more. CDR3 in amino acids: CASSKPSGNTEAFF. CDR3 coding DNA: TGTGCCAGCAGCAAACCTTCGGGTAACACTGAAGCTTTCTTT. The rearrangement links TRBV21-1 to TRBJ1-1. TRBV21-1 is assigned pseudogene status. CDR3 size: 14 residues.

This clonotype has a handful of counts. The chain combines TRBV20-1 with TRBJ2-3; tentatively, D is TRBD1 (6 bases). The CDR3 consists of 14 residues. Trimming cost V 2 bases and J 4 bases, with 13 bases left between them. Looked up from germline, CDR1 is DFQATT and CDR2 is SNEGSKA (reference sequence). CDR3 nucleotide sequence: TGCAGTGCTAGACGGGCAGGGGAGTCAGATACGCAGTATTTT. Encoded protein: CSARRAGESDTQYF.

This clonotype was counted ten times or more. This chain links TRBV12-3 or TRBV12-4 with TRBJ2-1; 11 positions match TRBD2. This CDR3 comprises 17 residues. J was trimmed by 5 bases and V by 1 base; bases with no gene match: 7. CDR3 nucleotides: TGTGCCAGCAGTTTAGGGGTCGTAGCGGGAGGGGACAATGAGCAGTTCTTC. Translation: CASSLGVVAGGDNEQFF.

This clonotype was counted between two and nine times. The V call is TRBV3-1, the J call TRBJ1-3; D gene uncertain. The germline V gene has CDR1 LGHDT and CDR2 YNNKEL (reference sequence). Trimming left V 5 bases short and J 1 base short, with 3 bases between. This CDR3 is 12 amino acids long. CDR3 loop: CASSESGNTIYF. CDR3 in DNA: TGTGCCAGCAGCGAATCTGGAAACACCATATATTTT.

This chain uses TRBV12-2 with TRBJ1-1; the D call of TRBD1 is as the table states it, not checked on the DNA. TRBV12-2 is termed a pseudogene. This CDR3 is built from 13 residues. CDR3 sequence (DNA): TGTGCAGCCGTGACAGGGGAGAACACTGAAGCTTTCTTT. Protein sequence: CAAVTGENTEAFF.